This T cell receptor (beta chain) was obtained from a study of shared clonotypes between healthy human individuals. Study outcomes and limitations: The four-donor shared clonotypes exceeded non-shared clonotypes in generation probability, with non-shared ones scoring lower. Around 5% was the fraction of naive CD4 clonotypes found shared across a few donors.

Libraries were prepared by immunoSEQ multiplex PCR; TCRdb keeps only in-frame clonotypes and omits some of them. Found here are about 980,000 clones, over 75% of them singletons; the top ten hold about 1.5%. This clone showed up many times. The target antigen is unknown. The study enrolled healthy HIV-negative adults without recent acute infections or vaccinations as donors. The V gene's germline CDR1 is SGHVS and CDR2 FQNEAQ. Trimming took 6 bases from V and 8 from J, leaving 22 bases between them. The CDR3 loop spans 15 amino acids. J is TRBJ1-2 and V is TRBV7-8, with D possibly being TRBD1 (6 bases). This sequence was found in a man aged 18-30 years in good health. The specimen sequenced was memory CD4+ T cells sorted from blood. Subset defined: CD45RA-negative fraction. In DNA form, the CDR3 reads TGTGCCAGCAGTTCTAGTGTGATAGGGGGAGGAGGCTACACCTTC. Protein sequence: CASSSSVIGGGGYTF.